These 13 T cell receptor beta chains originate from one sample sequenced in a study of blood T cell repertoires in COVID-19. The protocol was immunoSEQ multiplex PCR, while the TCRdb copy is restricted to in-frame clones and leaves out a portion. This sample yields 330,000 or so clones, of which approximately 90% are seen a single time; 3% to 4% belongs to the top ten. The sample consisted of peripheral blood. The source is a woman aged 60-75 years with COVID-19, enrolled during active disease.

This clone was seen a handful of times. This sequence joins TRBV3-1 (or the pseudogene TRBV3-2) and TRBJ1-2; TRBD1 might be the D (5 bases). V lost 8 bases to trimming and J lost 3 bases, with 10 bases between them. The CDR3 contains 12 residues. CDR1 LGHDT and CDR2 YNNKEL come from the germline V gene (reference sequence). This chain's CDR3 is CASLKTDYGYTF. CDR3 nucleotides: TGTGCCAGCTTGAAGACAGACTATGGCTACACCTTC.

This clone was found a few times. This sequence joins TRBV4-1 and TRBJ1-3; no clear D gene. There are 15 residues in the CDR3. V lost 0 bases, J lost 2 bases, and 8 bases lay in between. Per germline, CDR1 MGHRA and CDR2 YSYEKL. CDR3 amino acids: CASSQEAGAGNTIYF. The CDR3, as DNA: TGCGCCAGCAGCCAAGAGGCGGGTGCTGGAAACACCATATATTTT.

This chain joins TRBV7-9 and TRBJ1-1; 9 nucleotides align to TRBD1. CDR1 is SEHNR, CDR2 FQNEAQ, per germline (reference sequence). This CDR3 is 16 amino acids long. The trim removed 6 bases at V and 2 bases at J, leaving 10 bases unmatched. The CDR3 sequence: CASRQTTGQGNTEAFF. In DNA, the CDR3 is TGTGCCAGCAGACAGACAACGGGACAGGGAAACACTGAAGCTTTCTTT.

This chain links TRBV4-2 with TRBJ1-5, with D tentatively TRBD1 (5 bases). V was clipped by 4 bases and J by 2 bases, with 12 bases between them. CDR3 length: 15 residues. Germline lookup yields CDR1 LGHNA and CDR2 YNFKEQ. The CDR3 bases are TGTGCCAGCAGCCGGGAGGAAGGGGGCAATCAGCCCCAGCATTTT. Its protein is CASSREEGGNQPQHF.

CDR3 residues: CASSLTATGNTGELFF. DNA for the CDR3: TGTGCCAGCAGCTTAACAGCGACAGGGAACACCGGGGAGCTGTTTTTT. The chain links TRBV7-9 to TRBJ2-2, with D perhaps matching TRBD1 (6 bases). In germline, CDR1 is SEHNR, CDR2 FQNEAQ (reference sequence). The CDR3 covers 16 residues. V lost 2 bases, J lost 1 base, and 11 bases lay in between.

The count of this clone is one. The chain uses TRBV28 and TRBJ1-1; 7 bases are a match to TRBD1. Unmatched junction bases numbered 12, after V lost 6 bases and J lost 5 bases. The CDR3 has 15 amino acids. Looked up from germline, CDR1 is MDHEN and CDR2 is SYDVKM. This CDR3 reads CASSDSGGSWTEAFF. The CDR3 DNA reads TGTGCCAGCAGCGACTCAGGGGGGTCTTGGACTGAAGCTTTCTTT.

The chain recombines TRBV6-5 with TRBJ1-3, with D uncertain. V was shortened by 10 bases and J by 3 bases, with 13 bases between the two germline ends. Germline assignment: CDR1 MNHEY and CDR2 SVGAGI. CDR3 length: 13 residues. CDR3 loop: CAIRAGDGNTIYF. The CDR3 bases are TGTGCCATCAGAGCGGGTGATGGAAACACCATATATTTT.

V is TRBV21-1 and J is TRBJ1-1; the tabulated D call, TRBD1, remains unverified against the DNA. TRBV21-1 is a pseudogene locus. The CDR3 extends over 13 amino acids. For the CDR3, the DNA is TGTGCCAGCGTAAGGACAGAAAACACTGAAGCTTTCTTT. Protein product: CASVRTENTEAFF.

The gene calls are TRBV7-9 and TRBJ1-5; possibly TRBD1 for D (6 bases). Germline-derived CDR1 and CDR2 are SEHNR and FQNEAQ (reference sequence). This CDR3 region has 14 residues. V dropped 5 bases and J dropped 7 bases, with 15 bases sitting between them. This CDR3 is CASSRLGAGQPQHF. For the CDR3, the DNA is TGTGCCAGCAGCCGCCTGGGGGCCGGACAGCCCCAGCATTTT.

The chain combines TRBV7-6 with TRBJ1-1; 7 bases are shared with TRBD1. Germline V CDR1 and CDR2: SGHVS, FNYEAQ. Unmatched junction bases numbered 7, after V lost 1 base and J lost 5 bases. The CDR3 spans 15 residues. This CDR3 reads CASSLERGGVTEAFF. Written as DNA, the CDR3 is TGTGCCAGCAGCTTAGAGAGAGGGGGCGTAACTGAAGCTTTCTTT.

J is TRBJ1-5 and V is TRBV4-2; 7 bases are shared with TRBD1. V was pared by 3 bases and J by 4 bases, with 9 bases of the junction left unmatched. CDR1 and CDR2 (germline): LGHNA, YNFKEQ. This CDR3 has 16 amino acids. For the CDR3, the DNA is TGTGCCAGCAGCCAGCTTCCCCCGACAGGGAATCAGCCCCAGCATTTT. This codes for CASSQLPPTGNQPQHF.

The gene calls are TRBV3-1 (or the pseudogene TRBV3-2) and TRBJ1-6; 9 bases map to TRBD1. CDR1 and CDR2 (germline): LGHDT, YNNKEL (reference sequence). V was pared by 6 bases and J by 8 bases, with 5 bases of the junction left unmatched. The CDR3 is 14 residues long. This chain's CDR3 is CASRFRDRDSPLHF. The CDR3 region has the DNA TGTGCCAGCAGATTCCGGGACAGGGATTCACCCCTCCACTTT.

Of note for this clone: The sample has other DNA sequences that encode this CDR3 too. V is TRBV3-1 (or the pseudogene TRBV3-2) and J is TRBJ2-7; 8 bases map to TRBD1. Germline CDR1 LGHDT, CDR2 YNNKEL (reference sequence). J lost 0 bases, V lost 4 bases, and 2 bases had no gene match. The CDR3 contains 14 residues. CDR3: CASSRDRSSYEQYF. The CDR3 coding sequence is TGTGCCAGCAGCCGGGACAGGAGCTCCTACGAGCAGTACTTC.